What follows are 12 T cell receptor beta chains derived from one specimen sequenced in a study of blood T cells in healthy people across ages. A second PCR, run for about 7 to 11 cycles, used a sample-barcoded 5' primer plus a J-beta primer mix. TCRdb called the 5' RACE reads again in MiXCR, with one record for every CDR3 protein. The sample records under 1,100,000 distinct CDR3 sequences, around 25% being singletons. The sample also formed part of further work on T cells of mothers and their children.

The sample taken for sequencing was blood. Receptors were obtained from a girl aged 2-15 years in good health.

This clonotype was detected a few times. J is TRBJ1-2 and V is TRBV7-9; D not certain. The CDR3 spans 16 residues. The germline CDR1 and CDR2 sequences are SEHNR and FQNEAQ (reference sequence). Trimming shortened V by 5 bases and J by 4 bases, and 20 bases separated the two germline ends. The CDR3 DNA reads TGTGCCAGCAGCCCGAGCGGGCAGGTGGGAACCTATGGCTACACCTTC. This gives the protein CASSPSGQVGTYGYTF.

This sequence joins TRBV7-9 and TRBJ1-2; D not certain. The germline V gene encodes CDR1 SEHNR and CDR2 FQNEAQ (reference sequence). V shed 1 base and J shed 4 bases, with 10 bases lying between them. CDR3 length: 14 amino acids. The CDR3 region has the DNA TGTGCCAGCAGCTTAGGTTATCTTCCCTATGGCTACACCTTC. Translating it yields CASSLGYLPYGYTF.

This sequence joins TRBV6-5 and TRBJ1-2; 7 nucleotides line up with TRBD1. CDR1 is MNHEY, CDR2 SVGAGI, per germline. The V segment lost 2 bases and the J segment 5 bases; nucleotides outside the gene matches: 8. The CDR3 has 15 amino acids. The CDR3 sequence is CASSYDWDSYYGYTF. The DNA for the CDR3 is TGTGCCAGCAGTTACGACTGGGACAGCTATTATGGCTACACCTTC.

The chain couples TRBV29-1 to TRBJ2-5; no reliable D call. The assigned J gene may be wrong: the sequence end matches TRBJ2-1 better. Per germline, CDR1 SQVTM and CDR2 ANQGSEA. This CDR3 is 13 amino acids long. This chain's CDR3 is CSVAKGGYDEQFF. The DNA of the CDR3 is TGCAGCGTTGCCAAGGGTGGATACGATGAGCAGTTCTTC.

The chain is built from TRBV20-1 and TRBJ2-3, with 8 bases fitting TRBD2. From germline, CDR1 is DFQATT and CDR2 SNEGSKA (reference sequence). CDR3 length: 17 residues. V lost 0 bases and J lost 2; bases outside the gene matches: 10. The CDR3 spells CSARDTSRGDPTDTQYF. For the CDR3, the DNA is TGCAGTGCTAGAGATACTTCGCGGGGGGACCCCACAGATACGCAGTATTTT.

The chain combines TRBV6-1 with TRBJ2-7, with D perhaps matching TRBD1 (6 bases). This CDR3 is built from 14 residues. Trimming stripped 2 bases from V and 7 bases from J, with 15 bases between. From germline, CDR1 is MNHNS and CDR2 SASEGT. CDR3 region: CASSEFRDTEEQYF. The CDR3 nucleotides read TGTGCCAGCAGTGAATTCCGGGACACGGAGGAGCAGTACTTC.

Only a few counts were recorded for this clonotype. This chain joins TRBV6-1 and TRBJ2-3; D tentatively fits TRBD1 or TRBD2 (5 bases each). CDR1 and CDR2 from the germline V gene are MNHNS and SASEGT. The V end was cut by 8 bases, the J end by 4 bases, with 10 bases between. The CDR3 length is 12 residues. The CDR3: CASALGADTQYF. CDR3 DNA: TGTGCCAGCGCCTTGGGGGCAGATACGCAGTATTTT.

J is TRBJ2-1 and V is TRBV25-1; D assignment may be TRBD1 or TRBD2 (5 bases each). Trimming cost V 5 bases and J 7 bases, with 12 bases left between them. The CDR3 consists of 13 residues. Germline V lookup: CDR1 MGHDK, CDR2 SYGVNS. The CDR3 loop is CASSWDGWNEQFF. CDR3 in DNA: TGTGCCAGCAGTTGGGACGGATGGAATGAGCAGTTCTTC.

This clonotype has only one observation. The rearrangement links TRBV5-1 to TRBJ1-1, with a possible D match to TRBD1 (5 bases). The CDR3 length is 14 residues. The germline V gene encodes CDR1 SGHRS and CDR2 YFSETQ. The V end lost 4 bases, the J end lost 3 bases, and 13 bases lay between the germline ends. The CDR3 loop is CASSLAEGYTEAFF. The CDR3 coding sequence is TGCGCCAGCAGCCTCGCCGAGGGGTACACTGAAGCTTTCTTT. The variable domain in full, completed from reference TRBV5-1 and TRBJ1-1, reads KAGVTQTPRYLIKTRGQQVTLSCSPISGHRSVSWYQQTPGQGLQFLFEYFSETQRNKGNFPGRFSGRQFSNSRSEMNVSTLELGDSALYLCASSLAEGYTEAFFGQGTRLTVV.

The V and J genes are TRBV6-1 and TRBJ1-1; no reliable D call. The CDR3 sequence is 13 residues long. The germline V and J ends were trimmed by 11 bases and 1 base, with 14 bases remaining between them. Germline V CDR1 and CDR2: MNHNS, SASEGT. The CDR3 is CAGRYPGNTEAFF. The CDR3 coding sequence is TGTGCCGGGAGGTACCCGGGGAACACTGAAGCTTTCTTT.

The rearrangement joins TRBV3-1 to TRBJ2-7; D is perhaps TRBD2 (6 bases). Germline V gene lookup returns CDR1 LGHDT and CDR2 YNNKEL (reference sequence). This CDR3 has 15 amino acids. Trimming took 1 base from V and 2 from J, leaving 12 bases between them. In DNA form, the CDR3 reads TGTGCCAGCAGCCAAGTGGGAGGTACCGCCTACGAGCAGTACTTC. Translating gives CASSQVGGTAYEQYF.

The chain links TRBV11-3 to TRBJ2-1; possible D gene TRBD1, 5 bases. CDR3 length: 14 residues. Germline assignment: CDR1 SGHNT and CDR2 YENEEA. The V end was cut by 2 bases, the J end by 7 bases, with 12 bases between. CDR3 protein: CASSLFAGPNEQFF. DNA of the CDR3: TGTGCCAGCAGCTTATTCGCAGGGCCGAATGAGCAGTTCTTC.